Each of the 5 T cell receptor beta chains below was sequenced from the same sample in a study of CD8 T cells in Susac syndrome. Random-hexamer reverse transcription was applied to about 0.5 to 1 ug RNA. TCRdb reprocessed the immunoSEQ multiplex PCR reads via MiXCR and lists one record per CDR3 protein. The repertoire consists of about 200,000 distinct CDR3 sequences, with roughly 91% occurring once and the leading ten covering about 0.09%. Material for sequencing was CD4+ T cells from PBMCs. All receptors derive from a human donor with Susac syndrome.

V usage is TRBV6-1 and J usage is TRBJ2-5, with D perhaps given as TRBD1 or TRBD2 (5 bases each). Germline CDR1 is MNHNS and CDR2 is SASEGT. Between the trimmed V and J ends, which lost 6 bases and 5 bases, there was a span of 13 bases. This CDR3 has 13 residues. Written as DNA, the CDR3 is TGTGCCAGCAGCCGACAGCCGGGGGAGACCCAGTACTTC. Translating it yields CASSRQPGETQYF.

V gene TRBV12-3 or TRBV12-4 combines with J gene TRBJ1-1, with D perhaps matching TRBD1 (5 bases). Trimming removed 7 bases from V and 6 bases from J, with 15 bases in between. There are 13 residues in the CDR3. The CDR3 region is CASNSREGAEAFF. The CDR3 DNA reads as TGTGCCAGCAACTCGAGGGAAGGGGCTGAAGCTTTCTTT.

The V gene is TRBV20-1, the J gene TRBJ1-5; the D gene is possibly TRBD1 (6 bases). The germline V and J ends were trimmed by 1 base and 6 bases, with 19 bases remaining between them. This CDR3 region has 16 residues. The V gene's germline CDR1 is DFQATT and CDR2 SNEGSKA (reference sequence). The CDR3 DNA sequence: TGCAGTGCTAGAGTGGGGGCCCCGCAGGGGACTCAGCCCCAGCATTTT. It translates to CSARVGAPQGTQPQHF.

CDR3 bases: TGTGCCAGCAGGGCGGGGGGGCAAGGTGAGCAGTTCTTC. Protein: CASRAGGQGEQFF. V is TRBV2 and J is TRBJ2-1; 9 bases are a match to TRBD2. V shed 6 bases and J 9 bases; nucleotides not matched to a gene: 6. The CDR3 loop spans 13 amino acids. Germline CDR1 is SNHLY and CDR2 is FYNNEI.

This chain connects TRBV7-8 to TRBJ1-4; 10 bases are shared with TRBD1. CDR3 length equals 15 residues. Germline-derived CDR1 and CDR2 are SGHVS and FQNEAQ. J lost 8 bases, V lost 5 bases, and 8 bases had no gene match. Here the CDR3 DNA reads TGTGCCAGCAGCGCGGGACAGGGGTATGGGGAAAAACTGTTTTTT. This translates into CASSAGQGYGEKLFF.